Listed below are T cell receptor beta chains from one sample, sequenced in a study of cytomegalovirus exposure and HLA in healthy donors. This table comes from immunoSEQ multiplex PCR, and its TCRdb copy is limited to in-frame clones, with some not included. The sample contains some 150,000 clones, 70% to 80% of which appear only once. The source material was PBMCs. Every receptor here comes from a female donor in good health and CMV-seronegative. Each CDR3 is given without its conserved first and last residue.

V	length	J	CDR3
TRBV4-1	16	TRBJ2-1	ASSPGGASGGAYNEQF
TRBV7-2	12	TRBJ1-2	ASSLRQGGGGYT
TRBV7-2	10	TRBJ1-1	ASSPQGYEAF
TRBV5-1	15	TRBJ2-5	ASSLVSGGIDQETQY
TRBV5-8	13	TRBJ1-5	ASSLVLNYNQPQH
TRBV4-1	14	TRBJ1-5	ASSQDREGGNQPQH
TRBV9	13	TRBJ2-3	ASSPEGLALNTQY
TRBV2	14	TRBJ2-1	ASCQLGGSSYNEQF
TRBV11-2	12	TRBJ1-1	ASRPEGGWTEAF
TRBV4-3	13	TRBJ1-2	ASSPRGGTDYGCT
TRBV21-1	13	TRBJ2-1	ASSKVRGSYNEQF
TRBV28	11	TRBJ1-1	ASSPLLNTEAF
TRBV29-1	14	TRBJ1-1	SVEGLGTLRNPEAF
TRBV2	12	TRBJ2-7	ASGGLAGAYEQY
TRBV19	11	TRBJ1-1	AISRGGGGEAF
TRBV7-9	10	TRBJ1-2	ASSLATTPYT
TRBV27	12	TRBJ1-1	ASSFGRQGQEAF
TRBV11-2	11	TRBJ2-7	ASSRLGRSEQY
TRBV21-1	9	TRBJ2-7	ASSTNYEQY
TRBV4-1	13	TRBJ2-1	ASSQTQVTYNEQF
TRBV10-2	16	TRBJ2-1	ASSESTGLAGGIYEQF
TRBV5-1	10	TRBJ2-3	ASSLELDTQY
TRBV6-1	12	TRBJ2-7	ASIGLAGIHEQY
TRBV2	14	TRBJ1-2	ARQQGAQIGAGGYT
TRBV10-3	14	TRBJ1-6	AISESRRDRVSPLH
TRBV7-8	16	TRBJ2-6	ASSARRGVLSGANVLT
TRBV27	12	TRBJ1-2	ASSQTTGVGGYT
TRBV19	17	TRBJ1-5	ASSTRQGTVRYSNQPQH
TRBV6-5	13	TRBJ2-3	ASSYLGGVADTQY
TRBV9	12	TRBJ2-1	ASSGTGGYNEQF
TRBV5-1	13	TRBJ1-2	ASSFRTGGHYGYT
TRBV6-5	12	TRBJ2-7	ASSLTSGRDRQY
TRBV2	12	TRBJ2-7	ATQQRAPNYEQY
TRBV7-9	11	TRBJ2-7	ASSFGSFYEQY
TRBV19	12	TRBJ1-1	ASAGTGAFTQAF
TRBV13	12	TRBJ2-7	ASSLGLGYGEQY
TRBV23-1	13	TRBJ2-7	ASSSAGTSTYEQY
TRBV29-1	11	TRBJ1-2	SVEGSGNYGYT
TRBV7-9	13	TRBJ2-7	ASSSNPTGLYEQY
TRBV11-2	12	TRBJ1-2	ASSLAQTPYGYT
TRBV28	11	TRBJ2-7	ASSSDNSYEQY
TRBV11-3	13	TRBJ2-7	ASSLGTGGPYEQY
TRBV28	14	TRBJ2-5	ASSHSWQGSQETQY
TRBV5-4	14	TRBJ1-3	ASSLGGSYSGNTIY
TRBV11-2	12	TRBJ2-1	ASSWGGEGNEQF
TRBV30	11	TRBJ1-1	AWSGDLGQDAF
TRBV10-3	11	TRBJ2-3	AIRVAGADTQY
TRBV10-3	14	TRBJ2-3	AISLRLAGDTDTQY
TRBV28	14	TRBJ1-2	ASSSGPVQGVYGYT
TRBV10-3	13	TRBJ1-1	AISGRDRHVFPAF
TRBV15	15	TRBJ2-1	ATSRRLTSGGANEQF